This entry describes one T cell receptor (beta chain). Its antigen remains unknown. The data were taken from a study of OX40 agonist ivuxolimab in advanced cancers. Whole-study context: At 0.01 to 10 mg/kg, ivuxolimab was administered intravenously to patients every 2 weeks. Partial responses, seen in three patients, involved one hepatocellular carcinoma and two cutaneous melanomas.

Baseline, cycle 4 day 1, and cycle 7 day 1 were the blood sampling points. Per the germline V gene, CDR1 is LNHDA and CDR2 is SQIVND (reference sequence). The germline V and J ends were trimmed by 8 bases and 0 bases, with 19 bases remaining between them. The CDR3 is 16 residues long. Findings and limits, study-wide: Relative to CD4+ cells, CD8+ T cells on average had more expanded clones.

Profiling relied on immunoSEQ multiplex PCR, and the TCRdb table lists in-frame clones only, not all of them. The sample includes about 60,000 clones, roughly 83% seen only once; the top ten take around 0.7%. This receptor was obtained from an adult with an advanced solid tumor such as melanoma, head and neck, liver or kidney cancer. This chain connects TRBV19 to TRBJ1-2, with D tentatively TRBD1 (6 bases). Source: CD4+ or CD8+ T cells sorted from blood, taken in a trial of the OX40 agonist ivuxolimab. The CDR3 here is CASRGTLEPTNYGYTF. CDR3 DNA: TGTGCCAGTCGAGGGACACTCGAGCCAACTAACTATGGCTACACCTTC.